The following is a T cell receptor (beta chain) sequence with its context. The sample is drawn from a study of blood T cells in healthy people across ages. Overall study context: About one barcoded TCR beta cDNA was captured per two T cells.

V was clipped by 1 base and J by 0 bases, with 15 bases between them. The V gene's germline CDR1 is LGHNA and CDR2 YSLEER. The CDR3 spans 18 residues. The second PCR ran about 6 to 11 cycles with a sample-barcoded 5' primer and J-beta primers. Each CDR3 protein is one row after TCRdb ran MiXCR on the 5' RACE reads. The table lists around 990,000 distinct CDR3 sequences, about two fifths of them singletons, with over 10% in the top ten. Total RNA was isolated from each sample in quantities of at least 6 micrograms. The J gene is TRBJ1-4, the V gene TRBV4-3, with D tentatively TRBD1 (6 bases). The source of this sequence is a man younger than 30 in good health. Sample: blood. The CDR3 DNA follows: TGCGCCAGCAGCCAAGCCAGGGGTCCGGGTGCAACTAATGAAAAACTGTTTTTT. It codes for CASSQARGPGATNEKLFF.